Below are 8 T cell receptor beta chains sequenced from a single sample in a study of cytomegalovirus exposure and HLA in healthy donors. PCR amplification relied on 60 Vbeta primers (plus 13 Jbeta primers). Clones were sequenced by immunoSEQ multiplex PCR, and TCRdb holds only the in-frame ones, with some missing. The repertoire includes about 150,000 clones, around 80% of them detected once, and approximately 6.2% sits in the top ten. Sequencing was performed on PBMCs. All receptors derive from a man aged 35 to 55 in good health and CMV-seropositive.

J is TRBJ1-6 and V is TRBV4-1; a weak D match, TRBD1 (5 bases). The V gene lost 4 bases and the J gene lost 15 bases, with 16 bases spanning the gap. Looked up from germline, CDR1 is MGHRA and CDR2 is YSYEKL. The CDR3 runs to 13 residues. The CDR3 region is CASSLDTESHLHF. CDR3 nucleotides: TGCGCCAGCAGCCTGGACACCGAGTCTCACCTCCACTTT.

This clone occurred a few times. This chain joins TRBV23-1 and TRBJ1-2; D is perhaps TRBD1 (6 bases). TRBV23-1 falls under the ORF class, with uncertain function. Trimming took 0 bases from V and 8 from J, leaving 13 bases between them. CDR3 length: 14 residues. The CDR3 region has the DNA TGCGCCAGCAGTCAATCCCAGGGGTCTAACGGCTACACCTTC. Protein: CASSQSQGSNGYTF.

This clone was recorded once. The chain uses TRBV25-1 and TRBJ2-5, with 8 nucleotides matching TRBD2. The germline CDR1 and CDR2 sequences are MGHDK and SYGVNS. The CDR3 covers 15 residues. After removal of 6 bases from V and 5 bases from J, the junction contained 11 bases not matched to a gene. This CDR3 is CASSGLALGEETQYF. The CDR3 DNA follows: TGTGCCAGCAGCGGACTAGCCCTAGGGGAGGAGACCCAGTACTTC.

V is TRBV19 and J is TRBJ2-3; 7 bases match TRBD1. Germline V gene sequence: CDR1 LNHDA, CDR2 SQIVND (reference sequence). This CDR3 is 14 amino acids long. V trimming: 10 bases; J trimming: 1 base; junction bases outside the gene matches: 8. The CDR3 here is CATQEQGGTDTQYF. DNA of the CDR3: TGTGCCACCCAAGAGCAGGGGGGCACAGATACGCAGTATTTT.

This clone came up a few times. V gene TRBV6-5 combines with J gene TRBJ2-7, with a tentative D call TRBD2 (5 bases). CDR3 length: 15 amino acids. V lost 0 bases to trimming and J lost 1 base, with 10 bases between them. Looked up from germline, CDR1 is MNHEY and CDR2 is SVGAGI. The CDR3 bases are TGTGCCAGCAGTTACTCGGGGAGTGGTTCCTACGAGCAGTACTTC. Its protein is CASSYSGSGSYEQYF.

The chain links TRBV7-2 to TRBJ1-2, with TRBD1 matching over 7 bases. The V gene end was trimmed by 0 bases and the J gene end by 4 bases; junction bases not matched to a gene: 5. Germline loops: CDR1 SGHTA, CDR2 FQGNSA. The CDR3 sequence is 15 residues long. CDR3 protein: CASSLAGGTSYGYTF. In DNA form, the CDR3 reads TGTGCCAGCAGCTTAGCAGGGGGCACCTCCTATGGCTACACCTTC.

This chain uses TRBV27 with TRBJ2-5; the match to TRBD1 covers 10 bases. The DNA end is a closer match to TRBJ2-7, so the J assignment may be wrong. From germline, CDR1 is MNHEY and CDR2 SMNVEV (reference sequence). The CDR3 is 15 residues long. This chain's CDR3 is CASSLGTGEGYEQYF. The CDR3 DNA reads TGTGCCAGCAGTCTCGGGACAGGGGAAGGCTACGAGCAGTACTTC.

The CDR3 spells CASSFSGIPYEQYF. CDR3 coding DNA: TGTGCCAGCAGCTTCAGCGGGATTCCCTACGAGCAGTACTTC. V gene TRBV7-2 combines with J gene TRBJ2-5, with 7 bases lining up with TRBD2. The DNA end is a closer match to TRBJ2-7, so the J assignment may be wrong. The CDR3 totals 14 residues. Germline-derived CDR1 and CDR2 are SGHTA and FQGNSA.